The following is a T cell receptor beta chain sequence with its context. The data were obtained in a study of T cell changes during pregnancy in multiple sclerosis. Clones were read by immunoSEQ multiplex PCR, and TCRdb kept only the in-frame ones, dropping some. Altogether approximately 34,000 clones are present, about nine tenths being singletons, with the ten largest covering 9.5% to 15%. The germline V and J ends were trimmed by 5 bases and 7 bases, with 9 bases remaining between them. The CDR3 is 12 residues long. Per the germline V gene, CDR1 is MNHEY and CDR2 is SMNVEV (reference sequence). Sequences were derived from CD8+ T cells from peripheral blood mononuclear cells, sampled in the first trimester of pregnancy. This receptor was identified in a female donor with multiple sclerosis, enrolled in a pregnancy study. The rearrangement uses TRBV27 and TRBJ1-5; weak D call: TRBD1 (5 bases). The CDR3 sequence is CASSHGGQPQHF. As DNA, the CDR3 is TGTGCCAGCAGTCACGGGGGACAGCCCCAGCATTTT.